What follows describes a single T cell receptor (beta chain). Its antigen is as yet unknown. Germline assignment: CDR1 SEHNR and CDR2 FQNEAQ (reference sequence). With 1 base removed from V and 3 bases from J, the gap between germline ends came to 16 bases. The CDR3 is 16 amino acids. Positive CCR7 selection of CD45RO-negative cells yielded the naive CD8 cells, and terminally differentiated effector memory CD45RA+ cells were excluded. Caucasian adults living in Nashville, Tennessee, provided all samples. The data stem from a study of shared clonotypes between healthy human individuals. The overall study: Per donor, three plates held CD4 naive cells, three held CD4 memory, two held CD8 naive and one held CD8 memory.

Study conclusions and caveats: All-four-donor shared clonotypes had higher generation probabilities than non-shared clonotypes did.

It was across several immunoSEQ plates that each subset's genomic DNA was evenly split. Only in-frame clones appear in the TCRdb table, and some are missing; sequencing was by immunoSEQ multiplex PCR. The profile shows approximately 840,000 clones, approximately 96% of them singletons. The clonotype was recovered from a man under 40 in good health. Sequencing used naive CD8+ T cells sorted from blood. The V gene is TRBV7-9, the J gene TRBJ2-7; D possibly matches TRBD1 or TRBD2 (5 bases each). Here the CDR3 DNA reads TGTGCCAGCAGCTTAGTGGGTACCGGGACGAGCTACGAGCAGTACTTC. Protein sequence: CASSLVGTGTSYEQYF.